The present T cell receptor (beta chain) was sequenced within a study of T cells in localized non-small cell lung cancer (dated by TCRdb to about 2020). Regarding the study in general: The study examined T cell repertoires in 200 to 250 patients with early-stage NSCLC and compared tumors with uninvolved tumor-adjacent lungs. The cohort was made up of roughly 250 treatment-naive NSCLC patients whose localized lung tumors had been resected. NSCLC patients had a mean age of around 70 years, and 129 were male and around 99 female.

At diagnosis, tumor, uninvolved tumor-adjacent lung and peripheral blood were collected and then preserved as a mix of FFPE and fresh-frozen material. This clone was detected only a few times. Its specific antigen is unknown. No per-base quality is available; no much larger clone lies one base away. What the work shows at the level of the full study, not this receptor alone: A median of roughly 50 of the top 100 tumor clones turned up in the paired uninvolved adjacent lung, and some 28 of those clones also ranked among the top 100 of that same adjacent lung. Since the design was exploratory, TCR variables were selected using unadjusted p-values with no false-discovery rate correction. Higher T cell density in blood was associated with longer overall survival, whereas higher clonality in adjacent lung was associated with shorter survival. Uninvolved tumor-adjacent lung showed the highest T cell clonality, higher than tumor, which suggests more focused antigenic responses in the uninvolved tumor-adjacent lung. Because multi-region tumor sequencing was not done, intratumor heterogeneity could not be ruled out.

The immunoSEQ Assay was used to sequence TCR beta CDR3 regions from DNA. The authors processed their data as follows. To compute T cell density, TCR beta template counts were normalized to usable DNA, which was estimated by amplifying housekeeping genes. The preseqR package was used to estimate richness by extrapolating to 400,000 templates for PBMC samples and to 120,000 templates for tissue samples. Clonality was taken to be one minus Pielou's evenness. Tissue-enriched TCRs were identified by differential abundance testing using productive amino-acid clonotypes, minimum total count 5 and alpha 0.1. The Jaccard Index and the Morisita Overlap Index were used to measure how much the repertoires overlapped between compartments. TCR beta CDR3s were clustered by GLIPH together with public tetramer-defined viral CDR3s, and at least three viral sequences plus V-gene enrichment were required for viral motifs. In its TCRdb copy, this immuneACCESS table keeps in-frame sequences only and misses some clones. Where compared with another copy, unresolved V genes explain less than half of these, and the others have no known cause. V, J and clone size derive from that table, while D and trimming were established from the DNA sequence. The sample includes around 1,500 clones, with 35% to 40% observed a single time. Around an eighth of the sample comes from the top ten.

From the germline V gene, CDR1 is KGHSH and CDR2 is LQKENI. Including cysteine and phenylalanine, the CDR3 has 16 amino acids. The sequence is cut down to CDR3 DNA, 48 bases in frame from base 1. For this chain, trimming is 2 bases at the V end and 2 bases at the J end, and the number of junction bases without a gene match is 7. The receptor was derived from a male donor aged 60 or over with stage II squamous cell lung carcinoma. The rearrangement joined TRBV18 to TRBJ2-7; TRBD1 agrees with 9 junctional bases. Sample: lung tumor tissue, taken before any cancer treatment. The nucleotide sequence is given as TGTGCCAGCTCACCAGACAGGGGGAAGGCGACCTACGAGCAGTACTTC. Its coded protein is CASSPDRGKATYEQYF.